Shown below are 2 T cell receptor beta chains from a single sample sequenced in a study of hypomethylating agent response in myelodysplastic syndrome (dated by TCRdb to the early 2020s). The receptor library was made with the immunoSEQ multiplex PCR assay. In its TCRdb copy, this immuneACCESS table keeps in-frame sequences only and misses some clones. Where compared with another copy, unresolved V genes explain less than half of these, and the others have no known cause. The table for this sample lists approximately 3,100 clones; roughly 77% of them were counted only once. The ten top clones hold about 10% of the sample. Here the sequenced sample was bone marrow, taken before or after starting hypomethylating agent treatment for myelodysplastic syndrome (not recorded which). All receptors come from a human donor with myelodysplastic syndrome.

The chain is built from TRBV5-1 and TRBJ1-4, with 9 bases identical to TRBD1. Germline lookup yields CDR1 SGHRS and CDR2 YFSETQ. There are 16 residues in the CDR3. V lost 0 bases to trimming and J lost 5 bases; unmatched junction nucleotides: 5. CDR3 sequence: CASSLGNRGRNEKLFF. CDR3 DNA sequence: TGCGCCAGCAGCTTGGGGAACAGGGGGCGAAATGAAAAACTGTTTTTT.

The table lists this clone with a few counts. The chain joins TRBV27 to TRBJ1-6; 7 bases are a match to TRBD1. The CDR3 length is 14 residues. J lost 10 bases, V lost 3 bases, and 6 bases had no gene match. Germline values: CDR1 MNHEY, CDR2 SMNVEV (reference sequence). CDR3 sequence reads: CASSFRTGGSPLHF. The CDR3 region has the DNA TGTGCCAGCAGTTTCCGGACAGGCGGCTCACCCCTCCACTTT.